This entry describes one TCR beta chain. Each CDR3 protein gets one entry after TCRdb re-called the RT-PCR reads with MiXCR. The repertoire has tens of thousands of distinct CDR3 sequences, approximately 12% of them found once; the top ten carry roughly a third. This sample stems from a study of patients and donors after allogeneic stem cell transplantation. Germline V gives CDR1 MNHEY, CDR2 SMNVEV (reference sequence). V lost 6 bases and J 11 bases, leaving 16 bases between the germline ends. The CDR3 is 13 amino acids. The gene calls are TRBV27 and TRBJ2-2, with a possible D match to TRBD2 (6 bases). The sequence was collected from a human donor who was either an allogeneic HSCT recipient or a stem cell or donor lymphocyte infusion donor (not recorded which). It is not recorded whose cells these are; they may come from a transplant donor. The specimen sequenced was blood, either unsorted or a sorted T cell fraction (not recorded which). CDR3 sequence reads: CASRDGGWEELFF. The CDR3, as DNA: TGTGCCAGCAGAGATGGGGGGTGGGAAGAGCTGTTTTTT.